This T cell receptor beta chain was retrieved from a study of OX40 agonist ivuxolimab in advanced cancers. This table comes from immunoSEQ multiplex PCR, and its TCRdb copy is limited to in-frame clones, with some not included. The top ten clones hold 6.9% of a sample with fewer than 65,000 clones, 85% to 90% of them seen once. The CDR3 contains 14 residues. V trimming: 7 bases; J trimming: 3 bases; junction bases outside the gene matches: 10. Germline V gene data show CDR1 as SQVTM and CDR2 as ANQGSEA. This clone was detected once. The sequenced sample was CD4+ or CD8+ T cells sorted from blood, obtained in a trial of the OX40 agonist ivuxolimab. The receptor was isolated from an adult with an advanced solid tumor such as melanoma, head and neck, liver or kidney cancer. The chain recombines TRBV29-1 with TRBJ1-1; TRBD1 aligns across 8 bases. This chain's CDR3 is CSAGQGDRYTEAFF. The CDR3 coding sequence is TGCAGCGCCGGACAGGGAGATCGTTACACTGAAGCTTTCTTT.